The subject of this entry is one T cell receptor beta chain. The antigen is unknown. The data were obtained in a study of OX40 agonist ivuxolimab in advanced cancers. Profiled with immunoSEQ multiplex PCR; TCRdb holds only in-frame clones, not every one. The data hold about 96,000 clones, with about 84% observed a single time. CDR1 and CDR2 from the germline V gene are MNHEY and SVGAGI. V dropped 4 bases and J dropped 1 base, with 14 bases sitting between them. The CDR3 consists of 16 residues. Findings of the study overall: The study observed clonal expansion of CD4+ and CD8+ blood T cells by week 6 at 0.1 to 3.0 mg/kg.

The gene calls are TRBV6-5 and TRBJ2-4; tentatively, D is TRBD1 (6 bases). This clonotype originated in an adult with an advanced solid tumor such as melanoma, head and neck, liver or kidney cancer. The sample in question was CD4+ or CD8+ T cells sorted from blood, obtained in a trial of the OX40 agonist ivuxolimab. In DNA form, the CDR3 reads TGTGCCAGCAGTTTTCGACAGGCTGGGGCCAAAAACATTCAGTACTTC. Protein product: CASSFRQAGAKNIQYF.